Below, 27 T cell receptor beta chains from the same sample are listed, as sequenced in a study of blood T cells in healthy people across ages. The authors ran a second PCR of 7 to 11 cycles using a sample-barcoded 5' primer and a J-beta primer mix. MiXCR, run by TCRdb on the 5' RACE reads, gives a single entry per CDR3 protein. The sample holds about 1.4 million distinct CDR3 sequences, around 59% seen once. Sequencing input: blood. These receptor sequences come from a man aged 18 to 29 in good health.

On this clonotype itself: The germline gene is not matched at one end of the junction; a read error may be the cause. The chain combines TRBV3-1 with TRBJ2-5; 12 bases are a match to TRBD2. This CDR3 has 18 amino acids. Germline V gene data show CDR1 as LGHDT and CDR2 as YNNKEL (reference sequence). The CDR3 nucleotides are TGTGCCAGCAGCCCACTGGATTGGACTAGCGGGGCCCAAGGGACCCAGTACTTC. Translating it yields CASSPLDWTSGAQGTQYF.

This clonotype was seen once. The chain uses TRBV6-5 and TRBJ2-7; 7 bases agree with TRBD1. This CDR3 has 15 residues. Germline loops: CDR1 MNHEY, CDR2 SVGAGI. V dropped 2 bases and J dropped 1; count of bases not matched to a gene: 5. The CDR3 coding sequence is TGTGCCAGCAGTTACCGGAACAGGGGTTCCTACGAGCAGTACTTC. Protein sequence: CASSYRNRGSYEQYF.

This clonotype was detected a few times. The CDR3 region is CASSSGSYGGAVYNEQFF. CDR3 nucleotides: TGTGCCAGCAGTTCGGGGTCCTACGGGGGGGCCGTTTACAATGAGCAGTTCTTC. The chain carries TRBV27 and TRBJ2-1, with 8 bases that match TRBD2. The CDR3 length is 18 residues. Germline lookup yields CDR1 MNHEY and CDR2 SMNVEV (reference sequence). With V trimmed by 4 bases and J by 4 bases, 15 bases remained unmatched.

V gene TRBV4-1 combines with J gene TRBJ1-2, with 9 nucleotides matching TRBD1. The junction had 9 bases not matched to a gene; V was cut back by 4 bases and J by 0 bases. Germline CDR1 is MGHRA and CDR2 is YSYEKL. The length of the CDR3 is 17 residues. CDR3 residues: CASSLRQGDTPNYGYTF. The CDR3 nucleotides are TGCGCCAGCAGCCTTCGACAGGGGGATACTCCTAACTATGGCTACACCTTC.

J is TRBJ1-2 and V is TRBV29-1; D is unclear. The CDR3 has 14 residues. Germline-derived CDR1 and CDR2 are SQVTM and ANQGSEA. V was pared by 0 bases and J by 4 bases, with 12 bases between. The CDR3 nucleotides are TGCAGCGTTGAAGATCTCCCCCCCTCCTATGGCTACACCTTC. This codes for CSVEDLPPSYGYTF.

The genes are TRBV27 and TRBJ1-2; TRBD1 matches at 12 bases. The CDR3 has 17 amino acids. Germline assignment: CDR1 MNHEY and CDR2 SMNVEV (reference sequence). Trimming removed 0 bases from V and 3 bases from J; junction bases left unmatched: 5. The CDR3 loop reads CASSLSGTGGVYYGYTF. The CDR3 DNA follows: TGTGCCAGCAGTTTATCCGGGACAGGGGGCGTTTACTATGGCTACACCTTC.

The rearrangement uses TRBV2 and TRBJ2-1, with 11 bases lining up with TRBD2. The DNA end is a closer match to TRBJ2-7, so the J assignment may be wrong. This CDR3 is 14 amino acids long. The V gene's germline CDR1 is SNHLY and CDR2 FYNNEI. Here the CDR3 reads CASRLAGGDYEQYF. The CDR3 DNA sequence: TGTGCCAGCAGATTAGCGGGGGGGGATTACGAGCAGTACTTC.

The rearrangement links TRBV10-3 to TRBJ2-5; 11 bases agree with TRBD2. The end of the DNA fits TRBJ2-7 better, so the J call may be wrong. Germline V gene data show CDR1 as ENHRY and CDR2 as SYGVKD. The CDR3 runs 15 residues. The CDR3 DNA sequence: TGTGCCATCAGTGAGTCTACTAGCGGGAGTCACGAGCAGTACTTC. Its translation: CAISESTSGSHEQYF.

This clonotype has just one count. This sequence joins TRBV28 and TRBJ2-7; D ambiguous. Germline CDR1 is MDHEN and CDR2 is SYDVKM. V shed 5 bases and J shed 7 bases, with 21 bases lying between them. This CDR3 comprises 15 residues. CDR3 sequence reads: CASSPPDVLLGEQYF. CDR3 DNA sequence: TGTGCCAGCAGTCCCCCGGACGTACTCTTGGGAGAGCAGTACTTC.

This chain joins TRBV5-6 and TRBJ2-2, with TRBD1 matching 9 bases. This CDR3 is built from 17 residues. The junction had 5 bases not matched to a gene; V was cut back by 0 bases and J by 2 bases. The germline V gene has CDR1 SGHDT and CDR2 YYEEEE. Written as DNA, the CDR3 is TGTGCCAGCAGCTTGGAATGGGGACAGGGAAACACCGGGGAGCTGTTTTTT. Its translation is CASSLEWGQGNTGELFF. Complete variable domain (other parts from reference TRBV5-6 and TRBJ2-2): DAGVTQSPTHLIKTRGQQVTLRCSPKSGHDTVSWYQQALGQGPQFIFQYYEEEERQRGNFPDRFSGHQFPNYSSELNVNALLLGDSALYLCASSLEWGQGNTGELFFGEGSRLTVL.

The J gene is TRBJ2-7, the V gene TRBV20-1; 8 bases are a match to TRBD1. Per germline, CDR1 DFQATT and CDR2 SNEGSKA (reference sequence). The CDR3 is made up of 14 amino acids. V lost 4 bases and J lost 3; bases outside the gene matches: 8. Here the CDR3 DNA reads TGCAGTGCTAAGACAGGGGAAGGGGGCTACGAGCAGTACTTC. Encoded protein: CSAKTGEGGYEQYF.

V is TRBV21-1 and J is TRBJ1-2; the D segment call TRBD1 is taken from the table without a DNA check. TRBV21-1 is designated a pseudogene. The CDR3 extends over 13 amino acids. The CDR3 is CAKGESSPGGYTF. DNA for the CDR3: TGTGCCAAAGGGGAGTCGTCTCCGGGGGGCTACACCTTC.

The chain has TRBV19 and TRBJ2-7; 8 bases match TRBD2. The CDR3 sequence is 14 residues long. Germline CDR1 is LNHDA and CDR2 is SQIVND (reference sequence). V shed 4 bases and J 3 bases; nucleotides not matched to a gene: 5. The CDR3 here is CASSNIAGFYEQYF. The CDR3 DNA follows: TGTGCCAGTAGTAATATAGCGGGGTTCTACGAGCAGTACTTC. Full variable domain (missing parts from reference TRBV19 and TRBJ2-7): DGGITQSPKYLFRKEGQNVTLSCEQNLNHDAMYWYRQDPGQGLRLIYYSQIVNDFQKGDIAEGYSVSREKKESFPLTVTSAQKNPTAFYLCASSNIAGFYEQYFGPGTRLTVT.

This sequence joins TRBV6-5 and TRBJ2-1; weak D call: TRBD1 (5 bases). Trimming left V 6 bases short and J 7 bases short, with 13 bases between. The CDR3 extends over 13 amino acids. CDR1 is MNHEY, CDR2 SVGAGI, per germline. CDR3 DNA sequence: TGTGCCAGCAGCCACAATCAGGGAAATGAGCAGTTCTTC. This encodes CASSHNQGNEQFF.

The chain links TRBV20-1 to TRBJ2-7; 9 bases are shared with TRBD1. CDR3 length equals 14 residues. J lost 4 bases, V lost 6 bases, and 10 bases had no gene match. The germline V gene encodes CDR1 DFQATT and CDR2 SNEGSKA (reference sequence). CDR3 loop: CSAVAGQGTYEQYF. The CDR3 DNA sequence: TGCAGTGCCGTGGCTGGACAGGGGACGTACGAGCAGTACTTC.

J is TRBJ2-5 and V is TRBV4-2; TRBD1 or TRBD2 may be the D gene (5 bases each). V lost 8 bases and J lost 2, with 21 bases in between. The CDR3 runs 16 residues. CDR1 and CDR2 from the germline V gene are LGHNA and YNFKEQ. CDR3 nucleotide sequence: TGTGCCAGCCAACTCCTACTAGGGGAGAGGCAAGAGACCCAGTACTTC. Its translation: CASQLLLGERQETQYF.

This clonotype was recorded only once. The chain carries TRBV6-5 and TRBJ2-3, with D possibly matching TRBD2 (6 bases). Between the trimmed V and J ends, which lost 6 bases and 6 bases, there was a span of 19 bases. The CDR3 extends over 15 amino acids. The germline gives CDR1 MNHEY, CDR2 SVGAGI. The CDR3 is CASSPSGGIKDTQYF. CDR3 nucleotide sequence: TGTGCCAGCAGCCCCTCTGGGGGGATTAAGGATACGCAGTATTTT.

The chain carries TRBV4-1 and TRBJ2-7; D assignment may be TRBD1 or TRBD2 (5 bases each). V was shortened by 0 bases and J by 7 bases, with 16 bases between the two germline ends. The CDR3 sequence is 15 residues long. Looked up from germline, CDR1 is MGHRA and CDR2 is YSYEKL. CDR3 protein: CASSQDLGRGWEQYF. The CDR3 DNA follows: TGCGCCAGCAGCCAAGATCTGGGACGCGGCTGGGAGCAGTACTTC.

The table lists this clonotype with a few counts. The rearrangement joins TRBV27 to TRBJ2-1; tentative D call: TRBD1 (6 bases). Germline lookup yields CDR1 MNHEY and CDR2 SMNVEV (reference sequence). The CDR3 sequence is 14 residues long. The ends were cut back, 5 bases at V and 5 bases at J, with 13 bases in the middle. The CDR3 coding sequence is TGTGCCAGCAGTCCGCGGACAGACAACAATGAGCAGTTCTTC. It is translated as CASSPRTDNNEQFF.

The CDR3 here is CSARLVLEDTQYF. Here the CDR3 DNA reads TGCAGTGCTAGGCTCGTTCTTGAAGATACGCAGTATTTT. This chain joins TRBV20-1 and TRBJ2-3, with no clear D. The germline V and J ends were trimmed by 3 bases and 5 bases, with 12 bases remaining between them. Germline values: CDR1 DFQATT, CDR2 SNEGSKA (reference sequence). The CDR3 is made up of 13 amino acids.

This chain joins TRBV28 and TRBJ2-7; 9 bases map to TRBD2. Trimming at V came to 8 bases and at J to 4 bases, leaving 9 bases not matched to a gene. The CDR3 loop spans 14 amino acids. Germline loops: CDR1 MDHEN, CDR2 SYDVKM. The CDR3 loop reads CASVGSGSGYEQYF. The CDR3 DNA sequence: TGTGCCAGCGTAGGTAGCGGGAGCGGATACGAGCAGTACTTC.

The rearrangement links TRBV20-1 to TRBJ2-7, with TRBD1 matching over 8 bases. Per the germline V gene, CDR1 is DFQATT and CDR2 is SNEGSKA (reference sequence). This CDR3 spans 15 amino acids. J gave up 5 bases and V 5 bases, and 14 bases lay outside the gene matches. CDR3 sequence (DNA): TGCAGTGCTCCGAAGAGGACAGGGCTATGGGACGAGCAGTACTTC. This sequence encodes CSAPKRTGLWDEQYF.

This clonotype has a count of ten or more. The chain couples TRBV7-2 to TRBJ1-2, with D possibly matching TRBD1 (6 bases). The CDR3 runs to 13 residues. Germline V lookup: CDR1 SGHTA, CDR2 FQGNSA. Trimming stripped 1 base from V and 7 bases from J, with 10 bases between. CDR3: CASSLGGGFGYTF. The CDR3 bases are TGTGCCAGCAGCTTAGGAGGGGGTTTTGGCTACACCTTC.

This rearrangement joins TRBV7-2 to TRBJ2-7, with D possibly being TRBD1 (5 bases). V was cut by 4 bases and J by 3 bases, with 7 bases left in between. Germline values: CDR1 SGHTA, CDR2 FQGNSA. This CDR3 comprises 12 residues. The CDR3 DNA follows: TGTGCCAGCAGCTCAGGACACTACGAGCAGTACTTC. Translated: CASSSGHYEQYF.

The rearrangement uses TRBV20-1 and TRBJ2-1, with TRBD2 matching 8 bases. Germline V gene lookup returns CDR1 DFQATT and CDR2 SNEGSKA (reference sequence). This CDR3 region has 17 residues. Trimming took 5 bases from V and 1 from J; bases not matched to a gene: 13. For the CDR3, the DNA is TGCAGTGCTTGTCCCTCGGGCGGGGGGTGGTCCTACAATGAGCAGTTCTTC. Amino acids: CSACPSGGGWSYNEQFF.

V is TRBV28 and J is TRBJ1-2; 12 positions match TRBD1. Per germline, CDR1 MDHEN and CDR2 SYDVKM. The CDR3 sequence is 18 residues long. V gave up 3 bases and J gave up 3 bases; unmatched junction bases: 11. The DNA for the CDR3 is TGTGCCAGCAGTTTTCCCCGGGACAGGGGGCTCTGGGACTATGGCTACACCTTC. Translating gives CASSFPRDRGLWDYGYTF.

As DNA, the CDR3 is TGTGCCAGCAGTTCAGGGTCATGGGAGCAGTACTTC. Amino acid sequence: CASSSGSWEQYF. The V call is TRBV6-9, the J call TRBJ2-7, with D possibly matching TRBD1 (5 bases). The CDR3 runs 12 residues. The germline V gene has CDR1 MNHGY and CDR2 SVAAGI. V was shortened by 4 bases and J by 7 bases, with 11 bases between the two germline ends.